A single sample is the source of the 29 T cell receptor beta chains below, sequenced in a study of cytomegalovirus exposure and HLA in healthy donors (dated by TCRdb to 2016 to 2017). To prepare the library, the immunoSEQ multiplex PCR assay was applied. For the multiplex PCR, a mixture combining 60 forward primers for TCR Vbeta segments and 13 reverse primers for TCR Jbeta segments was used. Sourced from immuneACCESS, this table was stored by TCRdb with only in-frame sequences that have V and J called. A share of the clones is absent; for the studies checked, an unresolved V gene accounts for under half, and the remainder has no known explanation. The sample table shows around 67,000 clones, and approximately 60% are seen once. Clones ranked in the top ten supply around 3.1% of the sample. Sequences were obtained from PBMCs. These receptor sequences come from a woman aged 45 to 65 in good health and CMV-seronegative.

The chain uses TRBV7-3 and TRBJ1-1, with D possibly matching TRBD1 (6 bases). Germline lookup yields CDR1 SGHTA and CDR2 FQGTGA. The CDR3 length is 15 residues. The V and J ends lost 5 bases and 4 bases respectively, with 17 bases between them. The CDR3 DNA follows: TGTGCCAGCAGCGGGTCCCAGGGGACGGGCACTGAAGCTTTCTTT. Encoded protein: CASSGSQGTGTEAFF.

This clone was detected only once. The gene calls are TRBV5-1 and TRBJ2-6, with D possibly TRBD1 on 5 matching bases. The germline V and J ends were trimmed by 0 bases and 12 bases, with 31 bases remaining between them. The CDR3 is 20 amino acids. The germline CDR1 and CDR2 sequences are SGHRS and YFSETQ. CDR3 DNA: TGCGCCAGCAGCTTGGTTGGACCAGGGTCCCCCCAAGTGGTAGGTTCCGTCCTGACTTTC. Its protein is CASSLVGPGSPQVVGSVLTF.

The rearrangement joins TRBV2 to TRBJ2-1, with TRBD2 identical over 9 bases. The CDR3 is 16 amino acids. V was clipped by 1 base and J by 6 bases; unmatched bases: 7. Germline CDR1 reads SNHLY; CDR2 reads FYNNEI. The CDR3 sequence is CASSEVRLAVFNEQFF. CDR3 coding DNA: TGTGCCAGCAGTGAAGTGAGACTAGCGGTTTTCAATGAGCAGTTCTTC.

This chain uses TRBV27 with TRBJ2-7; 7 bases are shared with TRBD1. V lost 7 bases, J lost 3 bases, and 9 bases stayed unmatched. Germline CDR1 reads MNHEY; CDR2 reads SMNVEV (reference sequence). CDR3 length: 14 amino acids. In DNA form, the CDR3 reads TGTGCCAGCACCTACAACCGGGACAGCTACGAGCAGTACTTC. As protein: CASTYNRDSYEQYF.

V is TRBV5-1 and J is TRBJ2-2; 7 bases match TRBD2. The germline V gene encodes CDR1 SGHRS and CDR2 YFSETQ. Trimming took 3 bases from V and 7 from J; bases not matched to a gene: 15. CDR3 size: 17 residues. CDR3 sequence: CASSSPGLLRRGGELFF. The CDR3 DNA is TGCGCCAGCAGCTCTCCGGGACTACTAAGAAGGGGCGGGGAGCTGTTTTTT.

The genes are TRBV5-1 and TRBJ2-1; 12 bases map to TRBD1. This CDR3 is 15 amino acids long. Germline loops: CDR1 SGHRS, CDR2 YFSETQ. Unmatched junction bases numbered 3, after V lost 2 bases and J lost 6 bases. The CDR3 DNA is TGCGCCAGCAGCTTCGCGGGACAGGGGGCCAATGAGCAGTTCTTC. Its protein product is CASSFAGQGANEQFF.

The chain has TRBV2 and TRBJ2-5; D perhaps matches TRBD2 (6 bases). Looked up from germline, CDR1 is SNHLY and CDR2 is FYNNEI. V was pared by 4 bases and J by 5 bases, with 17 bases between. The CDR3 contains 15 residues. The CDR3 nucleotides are TGTGCCAGCAGTGCCGATAGGTCGGGAGCGGAGACCCAGTACTTC. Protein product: CASSADRSGAETQYF.

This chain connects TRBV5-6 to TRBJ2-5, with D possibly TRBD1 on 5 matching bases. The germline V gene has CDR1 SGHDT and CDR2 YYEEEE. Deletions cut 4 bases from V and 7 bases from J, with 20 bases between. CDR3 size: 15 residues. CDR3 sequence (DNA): TGTGCCAGCAGCCCCCCGCTGGGGCAGCGTGGGACCCAGTACTTC. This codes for CASSPPLGQRGTQYF.

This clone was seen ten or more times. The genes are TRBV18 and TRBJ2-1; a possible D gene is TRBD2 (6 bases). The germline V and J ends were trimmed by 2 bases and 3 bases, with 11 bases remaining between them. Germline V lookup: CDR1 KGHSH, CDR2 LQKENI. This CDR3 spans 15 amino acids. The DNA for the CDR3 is TGTGCCAGCTCACCAAACGTAGCGGTCTACAATGAGCAGTTCTTC. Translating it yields CASSPNVAVYNEQFF.

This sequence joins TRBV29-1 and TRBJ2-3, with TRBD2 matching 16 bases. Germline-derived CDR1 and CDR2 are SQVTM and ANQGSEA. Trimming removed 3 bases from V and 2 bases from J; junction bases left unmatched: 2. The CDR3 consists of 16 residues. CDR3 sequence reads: CSVEGTSGRATDTQYF. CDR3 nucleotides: TGCAGCGTTGAGGGGACTAGCGGGAGGGCCACAGATACGCAGTATTTT.

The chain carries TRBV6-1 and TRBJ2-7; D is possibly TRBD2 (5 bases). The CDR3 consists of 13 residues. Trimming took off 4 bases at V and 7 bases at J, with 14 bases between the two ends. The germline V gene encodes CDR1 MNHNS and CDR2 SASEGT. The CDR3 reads CASSVDFSMEQYF. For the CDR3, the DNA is TGTGCCAGCAGTGTGGACTTCTCGATGGAGCAGTACTTC.

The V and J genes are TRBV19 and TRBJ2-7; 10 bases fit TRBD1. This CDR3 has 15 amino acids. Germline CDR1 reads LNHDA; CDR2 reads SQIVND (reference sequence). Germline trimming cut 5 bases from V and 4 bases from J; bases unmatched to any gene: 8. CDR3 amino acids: CASSVRTGGLYEQYF. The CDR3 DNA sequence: TGTGCCAGTAGTGTAAGGACAGGGGGTCTGTACGAGCAGTACTTC.

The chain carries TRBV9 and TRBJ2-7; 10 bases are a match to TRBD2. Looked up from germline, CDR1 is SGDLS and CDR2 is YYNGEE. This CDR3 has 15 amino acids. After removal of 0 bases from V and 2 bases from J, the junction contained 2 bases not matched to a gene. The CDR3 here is CASSVGTSGPYEQYF. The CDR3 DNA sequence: TGTGCCAGCAGCGTAGGGACTAGCGGACCCTACGAGCAGTACTTC.

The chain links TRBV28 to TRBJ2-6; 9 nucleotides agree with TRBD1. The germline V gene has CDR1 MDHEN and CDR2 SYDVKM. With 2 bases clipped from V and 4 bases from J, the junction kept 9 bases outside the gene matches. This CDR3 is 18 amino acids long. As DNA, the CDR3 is TGTGCCAGCAGTTTACCGGGACAGGGAAGGTTAGGGGCCAACGTCCTGACTTTC. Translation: CASSLPGQGRLGANVLTF.

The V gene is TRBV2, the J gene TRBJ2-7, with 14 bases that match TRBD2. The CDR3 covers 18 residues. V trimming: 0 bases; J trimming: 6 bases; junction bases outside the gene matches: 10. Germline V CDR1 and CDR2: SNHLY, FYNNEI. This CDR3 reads CASSEARGTSGSSREQYF. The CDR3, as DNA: TGTGCCAGCAGTGAAGCGCGTGGGACTAGCGGGAGTTCGCGCGAGCAGTACTTC.

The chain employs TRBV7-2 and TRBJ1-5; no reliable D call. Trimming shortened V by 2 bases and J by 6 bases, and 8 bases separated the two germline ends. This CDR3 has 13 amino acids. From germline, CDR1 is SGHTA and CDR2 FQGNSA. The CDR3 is CASSLSGFQPQHF. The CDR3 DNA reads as TGTGCCAGCAGCTTAAGCGGTTTTCAGCCCCAGCATTTT.

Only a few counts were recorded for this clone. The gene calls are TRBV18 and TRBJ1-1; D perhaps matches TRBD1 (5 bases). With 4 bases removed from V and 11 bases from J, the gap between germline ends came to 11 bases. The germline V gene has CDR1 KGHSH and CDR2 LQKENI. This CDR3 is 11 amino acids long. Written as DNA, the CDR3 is TGTGCCAGCTCACGGGCAGGGTGGGCTTTCTTT. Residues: CASSRAGWAFF.

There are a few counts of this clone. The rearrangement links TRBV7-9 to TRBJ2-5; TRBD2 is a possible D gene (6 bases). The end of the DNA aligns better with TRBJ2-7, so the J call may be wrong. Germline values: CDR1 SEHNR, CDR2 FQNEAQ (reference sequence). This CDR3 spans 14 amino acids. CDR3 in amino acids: CASSRRGSSYEQYF. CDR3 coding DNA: TGTGCCAGCAGCCGCCGGGGGTCATCCTACGAGCAGTACTTC.

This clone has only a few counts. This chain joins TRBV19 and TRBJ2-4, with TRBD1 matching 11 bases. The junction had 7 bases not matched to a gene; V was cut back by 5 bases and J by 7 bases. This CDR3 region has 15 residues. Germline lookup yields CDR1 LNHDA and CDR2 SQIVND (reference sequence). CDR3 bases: TGTGCCAGTAGTCCCCTCGGGACAGGGGGGAACATTCAGTACTTC. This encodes CASSPLGTGGNIQYF. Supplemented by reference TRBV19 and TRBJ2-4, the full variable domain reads DGGITQSPKYLFRKEGQNVTLSCEQNLNHDAMYWYRQDPGQGLRLIYYSQIVNDFQKGDIAEGYSVSREKKESFPLTVTSAQKNPTAFYLCASSPLGTGGNIQYFGAGTRLSVL.

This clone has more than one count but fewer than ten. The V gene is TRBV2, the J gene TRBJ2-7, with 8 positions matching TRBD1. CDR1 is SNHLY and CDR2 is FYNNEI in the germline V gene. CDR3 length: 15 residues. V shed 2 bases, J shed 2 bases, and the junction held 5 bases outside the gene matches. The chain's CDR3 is CASSELGTGAYEQYF. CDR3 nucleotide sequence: TGTGCCAGCAGTGAACTGGGGACAGGAGCCTACGAGCAGTACTTC.

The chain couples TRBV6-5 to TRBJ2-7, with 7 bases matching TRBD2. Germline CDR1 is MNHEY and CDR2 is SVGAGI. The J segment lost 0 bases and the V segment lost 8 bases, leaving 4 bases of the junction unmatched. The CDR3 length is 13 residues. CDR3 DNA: TGTGCCAGCCGAAGGGACTACTCCTACGAGCAGTACTTC. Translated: CASRRDYSYEQYF.

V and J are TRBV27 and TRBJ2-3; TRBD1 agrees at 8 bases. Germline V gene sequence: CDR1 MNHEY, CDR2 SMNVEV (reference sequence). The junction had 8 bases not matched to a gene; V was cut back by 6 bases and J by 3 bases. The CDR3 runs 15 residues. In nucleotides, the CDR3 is TGTGCCAGCAGCAGGGGGCAGTTAAGGACAGATACGCAGTATTTT. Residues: CASSRGQLRTDTQYF.

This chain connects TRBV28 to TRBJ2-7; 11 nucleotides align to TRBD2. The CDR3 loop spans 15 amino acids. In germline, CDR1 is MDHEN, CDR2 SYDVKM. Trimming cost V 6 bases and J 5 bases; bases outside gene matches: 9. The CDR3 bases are TGTGCCAGCAGCAGCCATGGGACTAGCGGAGACGAGCAGTACTTC. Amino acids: CASSSHGTSGDEQYF.

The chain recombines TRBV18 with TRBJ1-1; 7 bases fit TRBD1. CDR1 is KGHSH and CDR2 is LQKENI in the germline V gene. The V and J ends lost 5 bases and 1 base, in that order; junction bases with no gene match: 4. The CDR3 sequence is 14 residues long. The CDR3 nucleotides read TGTGCCAGCTCAGCCGGGACAGAGAACACTGAAGCTTTCTTT. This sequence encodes CASSAGTENTEAFF. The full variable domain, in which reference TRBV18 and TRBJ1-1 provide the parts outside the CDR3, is NAGVMQNPRHLVRRRGQEARLRCSPMKGHSHVYWYRQLPEEGLKFMVYLQKENIIDESGMPKERFSAEFPKEGPSILRIQQVVRGDSAAYFCASSAGTENTEAFFGQGTRLTVV.

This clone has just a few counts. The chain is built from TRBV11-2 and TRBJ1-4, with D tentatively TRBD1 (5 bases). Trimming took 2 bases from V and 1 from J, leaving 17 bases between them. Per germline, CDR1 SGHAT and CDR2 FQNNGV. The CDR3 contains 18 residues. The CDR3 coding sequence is TGTGCCAGCAGCTTACCGGCAGGGCGCCTGGGAACTAATGAAAAACTGTTTTTT. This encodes CASSLPAGRLGTNEKLFF.

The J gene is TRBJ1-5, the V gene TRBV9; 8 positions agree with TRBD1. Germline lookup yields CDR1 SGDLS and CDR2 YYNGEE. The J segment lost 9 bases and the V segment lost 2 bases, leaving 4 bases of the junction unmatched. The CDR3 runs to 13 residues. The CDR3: CASSVQGATPQHF. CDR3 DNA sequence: TGTGCCAGCAGCGTCCAGGGGGCAACGCCCCAGCATTTT.

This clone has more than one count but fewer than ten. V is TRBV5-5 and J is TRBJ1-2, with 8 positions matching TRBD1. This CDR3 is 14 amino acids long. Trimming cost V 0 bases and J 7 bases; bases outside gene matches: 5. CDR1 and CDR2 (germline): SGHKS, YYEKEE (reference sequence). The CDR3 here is CASSLGQGAGGYTF. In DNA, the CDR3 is TGTGCCAGCAGCTTGGGCCAGGGGGCTGGTGGCTACACCTTC.

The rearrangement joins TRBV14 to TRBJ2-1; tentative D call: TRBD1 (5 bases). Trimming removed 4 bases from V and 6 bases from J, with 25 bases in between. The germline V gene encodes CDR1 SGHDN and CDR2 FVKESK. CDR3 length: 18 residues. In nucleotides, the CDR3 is TGTGCCAGCAGCCCCTCCGAGAAAGGGCAGGGAAGGATCAATGAGCAGTTCTTC. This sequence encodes CASSPSEKGQGRINEQFF.

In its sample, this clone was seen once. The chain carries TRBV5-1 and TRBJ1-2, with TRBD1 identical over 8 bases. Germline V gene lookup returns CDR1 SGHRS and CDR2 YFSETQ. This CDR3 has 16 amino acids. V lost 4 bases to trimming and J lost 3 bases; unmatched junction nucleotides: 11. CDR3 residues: CASSIGQGIEDYGYTF. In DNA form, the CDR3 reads TGCGCCAGCAGCATTGGACAGGGTATTGAGGACTATGGCTACACCTTC.